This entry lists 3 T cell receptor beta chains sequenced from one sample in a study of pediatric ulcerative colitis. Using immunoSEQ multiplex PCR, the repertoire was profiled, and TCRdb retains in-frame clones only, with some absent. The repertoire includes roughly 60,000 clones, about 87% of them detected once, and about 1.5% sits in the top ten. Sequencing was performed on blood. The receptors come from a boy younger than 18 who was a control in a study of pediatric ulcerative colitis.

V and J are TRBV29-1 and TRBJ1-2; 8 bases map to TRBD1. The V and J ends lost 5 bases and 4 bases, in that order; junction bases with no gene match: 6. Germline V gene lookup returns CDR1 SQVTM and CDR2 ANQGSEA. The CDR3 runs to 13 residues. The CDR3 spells CSVLTGGSYGYTF. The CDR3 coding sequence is TGCAGCGTTCTTACAGGGGGAAGCTATGGCTACACCTTC.

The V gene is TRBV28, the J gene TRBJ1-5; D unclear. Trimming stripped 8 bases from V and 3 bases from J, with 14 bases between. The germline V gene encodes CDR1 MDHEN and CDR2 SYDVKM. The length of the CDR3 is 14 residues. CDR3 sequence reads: CASGNSGLNQPQHF. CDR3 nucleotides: TGTGCCAGCGGCAACAGTGGGCTCAATCAGCCCCAGCATTTT.

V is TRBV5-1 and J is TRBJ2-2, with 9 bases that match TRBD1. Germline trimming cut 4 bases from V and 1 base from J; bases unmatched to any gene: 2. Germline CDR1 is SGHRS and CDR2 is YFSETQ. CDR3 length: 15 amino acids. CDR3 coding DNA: TGCGCCAGCAGCCAGGACAGGGGGAACACCGGGGAGCTGTTTTTT. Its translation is CASSQDRGNTGELFF.